A single sample gave rise to the 18 T cell receptor beta chains below, sequenced in a study of T-cell reconstitution after alpha-beta-depleted transplantation in children (dated by TCRdb to 2016 to 2017). Libraries came from PCR. TCRdb shows the sequencer as Illumina HiSeq 2500. Molecular barcoding was employed in the preparation of TCR libraries, with unique molecular identifiers being used to normalize TCRbeta repertoire quantification. In-frame beta chains were kept once TCRdb had trimmed the public reads at Q25 with fastp and called clones with MiXCR. Rows with one shared CDR3 protein collapse into an entry with the most common genes and DNA. The sample profile shows under 850,000 distinct CDR3 sequences; 13% of them were found once. The ten largest clones capture 0.79% of the sample. In the paper's terms, the treatment or condition label means: allogeneic hematopoietic cell transplantation with graft depleted of TCRalphabeta T cells and CD19 B cells.

This material consisted of PBMCs, taken before TCRalphabeta/CD19-depleted stem cell transplant. The receptors originated from a girl aged 2-10 years with congenital amegakaryocytic thrombocytopenia, due to receive a stem cell transplant.

This clonotype showed up just a few times. This chain connects TRBV5-1 to TRBJ2-1, with 10 bases identical to TRBD2. V dropped 2 bases and J dropped 5; count of bases not matched to a gene: 4. The CDR3 runs to 15 residues. Per germline, CDR1 SGHRS and CDR2 YFSETQ. CDR3: CASSLPLAGDNEQFF. The CDR3 coding sequence is TGCGCCAGCAGCTTACCCCTAGCGGGAGACAATGAGCAGTTCTTC.

This clonotype was counted ten times or more. This chain joins TRBV29-1 and TRBJ2-1, with D uncertain. This CDR3 is 14 amino acids long. Trimming pared 4 bases from V and 0 bases from J, leaving 10 bases between. CDR1 and CDR2 from the germline V gene are SQVTM and ANQGSEA. CDR3 DNA sequence: TGCAGCGTTGTTCGCGCGAGCTCCTACAATGAGCAGTTCTTC. Residues: CSVVRASSYNEQFF.

V is TRBV12-3 or TRBV12-4 and J is TRBJ2-1; 8 bases match TRBD2. J gave up 4 bases and V 6 bases, and 11 bases lay outside the gene matches. The CDR3 consists of 16 residues. CDR3 coding DNA: TGTGCCAGCAGCAAACCGGGACTAGTCGCTTACAATGAGCAGTTCTTC. As protein: CASSKPGLVAYNEQFF.

The chain combines TRBV5-1 with TRBJ2-1; 10 bases align to TRBD1. Germline V gene sequence: CDR1 SGHRS, CDR2 YFSETQ. The V gene end was trimmed by 7 bases and the J gene end by 7 bases; junction bases not matched to a gene: 11. This CDR3 comprises 15 residues. CDR3 sequence reads: CASCSGTGEWNEQFF. Written as DNA, the CDR3 is TGCGCCAGCTGCTCCGGGACAGGGGAATGGAATGAGCAGTTCTTC.

This clonotype was detected only a few times. This chain connects TRBV5-1 to TRBJ2-3, with 10 bases lining up with TRBD2. Germline CDR1 reads SGHRS; CDR2 reads YFSETQ. The CDR3 is made up of 16 amino acids. J gave up 2 bases and V 5 bases, and 8 bases lay outside the gene matches. The CDR3 spells CASRAGLAFNTDTQYF. Here the CDR3 DNA reads TGCGCCAGCAGGGCGGGACTAGCGTTCAACACAGATACGCAGTATTTT.

There are many counts of this clonotype. This chain uses TRBV10-2 with TRBJ2-7; the D is unclear. Germline values: CDR1 WSHSY, CDR2 SAAADI. This CDR3 has 14 residues. Trimming pared 7 bases from V and 1 base from J, leaving 14 bases between. CDR3 DNA: TGCGCCAGCAACACGAAACAGAGGTCCTACGAGCAGTACTTC. It yields the protein CASNTKQRSYEQYF.

This clonotype was observed many times. J is TRBJ2-1 and V is TRBV11-1; D remains ambiguous. This CDR3 is 16 amino acids long. The V end was cut by 4 bases, the J end by 2 bases, with 15 bases between. Germline assignment: CDR1 SGHAT and CDR2 FQDESV (reference sequence). The CDR3 region has the DNA TGTGCCAGCAGCTCTTTGACCATTGACCCCTACAATGAGCAGTTCTTC. Encoded protein: CASSSLTIDPYNEQFF.

The chain employs TRBV27 and TRBJ2-1; TRBD2 matches 8 bases. The V gene end was trimmed by 2 bases and the J gene end by 0 bases; junction bases not matched to a gene: 12. Per germline, CDR1 MNHEY and CDR2 SMNVEV (reference sequence). CDR3 size: 19 residues. This CDR3 is CASSLPGLEYKSSYNEQFF. CDR3 in DNA: TGTGCCAGCAGTTTACCGGGACTAGAGTATAAAAGCTCCTACAATGAGCAGTTCTTC.

J is TRBJ2-2 and V is TRBV5-1; 12 bases are shared with TRBD2. This CDR3 contains 16 residues. Germline V gene data show CDR1 as SGHRS and CDR2 as YFSETQ. The ends lost 0 bases at V and 10 bases at J; junction bases unmatched: 7. CDR3 coding DNA: TGCGCCAGCAGCTTGGAGCTAGCGGGAGGGCACGAGGAGCTGTTTTTT. As protein: CASSLELAGGHEELFF.

The V gene is TRBV5-1, the J gene TRBJ1-1; 11 bases align to TRBD1. This CDR3 contains 16 residues. Trimming cost V 0 bases and J 3 bases; bases outside gene matches: 4. Germline V gene lookup returns CDR1 SGHRS and CDR2 YFSETQ. CDR3 amino acids: CASSLGTGGLDTEAFF. DNA of the CDR3: TGCGCCAGCAGCTTGGGGACAGGGGGCTTAGACACTGAAGCTTTCTTT.

Turning to this clonotype: This may be a read error, as it is one base from a much larger clone. This chain joins TRBV6-1 and TRBJ2-1, with 9 bases fitting TRBD2. After removal of 6 bases from V and 2 bases from J, the junction contained 5 bases not matched to a gene. The germline V gene has CDR1 MNHNS and CDR2 SASEGT. The CDR3 is 15 amino acids. The CDR3 nucleotides are TGTGCCAGCAGAGAGGAGCGGGAGGCCTACAATGAGCAGTTCTTC. Translation gives CASREEREAYNEQFF.

Ten or more counts support this clonotype. In DNA form, the CDR3 reads TGTGCCACCACTAGCGGGAGAAGAGAAGAGACCCAGTACTTC. Protein sequence: CATTSGRREETQYF. The rearrangement links TRBV10-3 to TRBJ2-5; 11 positions agree with TRBD2. CDR1 ENHRY and CDR2 SYGVKD come from the germline V gene. Trimming removed 10 bases from V and 3 bases from J; junction bases left unmatched: 7. The CDR3 consists of 14 residues.

J is TRBJ1-2 and V is TRBV5-1; maybe TRBD1 (5 bases). Germline V gene lookup returns CDR1 SGHRS and CDR2 YFSETQ. The CDR3 loop spans 14 amino acids. V lost 4 bases and J lost 8, with 18 bases in between. CDR3 protein: CASSAGTPSYGYTF. The CDR3, as DNA: TGCGCCAGCAGCGCCGGGACCCCTTCCTACGGCTACACCTTC.

This clonotype was detected many times. The genes are TRBV28 and TRBJ1-4; D might be TRBD1 (6 bases). Germline values: CDR1 MDHEN, CDR2 SYDVKM. V lost 5 bases and J lost 4, with 14 bases in between. The CDR3 is made up of 15 amino acids. This chain's CDR3 is CASSGGGGGNEKLFF. The CDR3 nucleotides read TGTGCCAGCAGTGGCGGGGGCGGTGGTAATGAAAAACTGTTTTTT.

This clonotype has ten or more counts. V usage is TRBV20-1 and J usage is TRBJ2-7; the match to TRBD2 covers 9 bases. Germline lookup yields CDR1 DFQATT and CDR2 SNEGSKA (reference sequence). J gave up 4 bases and V 2 bases, and 9 bases lay outside the gene matches. This CDR3 is 15 amino acids long. CDR3 sequence reads: CSARPRLAGLYEQYF. CDR3 sequence (DNA): TGCAGTGCTAGACCGCGCCTAGCGGGATTATACGAGCAGTACTTC.

This clonotype showed up many times. The V call is TRBV7-8, the J call TRBJ2-1; perhaps TRBD2 as D (5 bases). Germline CDR1 and CDR2: SGHVS and FQNEAQ. This CDR3 is built from 15 residues. V was trimmed by 5 bases and J by 2 bases, leaving 13 bases between them. CDR3 sequence (DNA): TGTGCCAGCAGCGATGCTAGCCATCCCTACAATGAGCAGTTCTTC. Translated: CASSDASHPYNEQFF.

This clonotype was seen once. The J gene is TRBJ2-1, the V gene TRBV19; D uncertain. CDR3 length: 12 residues. Germline V lookup: CDR1 LNHDA, CDR2 SQIVND (reference sequence). V lost 7 bases, J lost 3 bases, and 7 bases lay in between. CDR3 sequence: CASMTVYNEQFF. DNA of the CDR3: TGTGCCAGTATGACCGTCTACAATGAGCAGTTCTTC.

In this sample, this clonotype turned up a few times. This chain connects TRBV7-9 to TRBJ2-2, with 10 nucleotides matching TRBD2. V was clipped by 4 bases and J by 7 bases; unmatched bases: 9. The CDR3 runs to 16 residues. The germline gives CDR1 SEHNR, CDR2 FQNEAQ (reference sequence). The CDR3 DNA follows: TGTGCCAGCAGCTCGAAGCGGGAGGGCCTCGGCGGGGAGCTGTTTTTT. It specifies CASSSKREGLGGELFF.